This T cell receptor (beta chain) was captured in a study of T-cell reconstitution after alpha-beta-depleted transplantation in children. The CDR3 covers 17 residues. Germline CDR1 is ENHRY and CDR2 is SYGVKD. Trimming cost V 1 base and J 3 bases, with 16 bases left between them. Unique molecular identifiers were incorporated during preparation of the TCRbeta library. TCRdb called the PCR reads again in MiXCR, with one record for every CDR3 protein. The sample comprises 97,000 or so distinct CDR3 sequences, roughly 6% of which are singletons, and approximately 6.6% rests with the top ten. To note about this clonotype: Antigen unknown.

Findings of the study overall: Several hundred rapidly expanded clones from non-depleted graft cells reportedly supplied alpha-beta T cells about two months post-transplant. It was newly produced T cells that mostly accounted for T-cell counts and diversity one year after transplant.

J is TRBJ2-1 and V is TRBV10-3; a weak D match, TRBD1 (5 bases). This TCR came from a female patient aged 2-10 years who had a stem cell transplant for Fanconi anemia, so the T cells may come from the graft donor. Sequenced material: PBMCs, mostly from graft donor cells, taken 60 days after TCRalphabeta/CD19-depleted stem cell transplant. This CDR3 is CAISEFLQAPLYNEQFF. The DNA of the CDR3 is TGTGCCATCAGTGAGTTCCTACAGGCCCCCCTCTACAATGAGCAGTTCTTC.